These 23 T cell receptor beta chains share one sample of origin, sequenced in a study of blood T cell repertoires in COVID-19. Repertoires were generated with immunoSEQ multiplex PCR, while TCRdb's copy carries only in-frame clones and drops some. The sample lists 100,000 to 150,000 clones; over 55% were seen once. Specimen: peripheral blood. Receptors were obtained from an older woman with acute or convalescent COVID-19.

This clone was counted only a few times. J is TRBJ2-3 and V is TRBV24-1; maybe TRBD2 (6 bases). In germline, CDR1 is KGHDR, CDR2 SFDVKD. With 4 bases removed from V and 2 bases from J, the gap between germline ends came to 12 bases. The CDR3 loop spans 15 amino acids. CDR3 sequence: CATSDHRDFTDTQYF. As DNA, the CDR3 is TGTGCCACCAGTGACCACCGGGACTTCACAGATACGCAGTATTTT.

This clone was seen once. A read error may produce the germline difference seen at one junction end. Other DNA sequences in the same sample also yield this CDR3. The V and J genes are TRBV19 and TRBJ2-7; TRBD2 agrees at 10 bases. CDR3 size: 14 residues. Germline CDR1 and CDR2: LNHDA and SQIVND (reference sequence). The CDR3 region is CATSTSGASYEQYF. CDR3 sequence (DNA): TGTGCCACTAGTACTAGCGGGGCCTCCTACGAGCAGTACTTC.

J is TRBJ1-6 and V is TRBV9; D is uncertain. CDR3 size: 17 residues. The V end lost 4 bases, the J end lost 4 bases, and 18 bases lay between the germline ends. CDR1 SGDLS and CDR2 YYNGEE come from the germline V gene. The CDR3 DNA follows: TGTGCCAGCAGCCCGGCCCCCGAGGTCGGTTATAATTCACCCCTCCACTTT. Its protein product is CASSPAPEVGYNSPLHF.

V is TRBV27 and J is TRBJ1-2; the match to TRBD1 covers 7 bases. V lost 0 bases to trimming and J lost 5 bases; unmatched junction nucleotides: 6. CDR1 is MNHEY and CDR2 is SMNVEV in the germline V gene (reference sequence). This CDR3 is built from 15 residues. As DNA, the CDR3 is TGTGCCAGCAGTTTATCAAGGGGGCCCTCGTATGGCTACACCTTC. Its translation: CASSLSRGPSYGYTF.

The genes are TRBV3-1 (or the pseudogene TRBV3-2) and TRBJ2-3; 13 bases match TRBD2. The length of the CDR3 is 19 residues. Trimming cost V 5 bases and J 2 bases; bases outside gene matches: 13. Germline values: CDR1 LGHDT, CDR2 YNNKEL (reference sequence). This chain's CDR3 is CASSSRGAGLAGATDTQYF. In nucleotides, the CDR3 is TGTGCCAGCAGCTCCCGCGGGGCAGGACTAGCGGGAGCCACAGATACGCAGTATTTT.

This clone appeared many times. The J gene is TRBJ2-7, the V gene TRBV4-1, with unresolved D. The CDR3 has 9 residues. Per the germline V gene, CDR1 is MGHRA and CDR2 is YSYEKL. The V gene lost 5 bases and the J gene lost 9 bases, with 5 bases spanning the gap. The CDR3 DNA reads TGCGCCAGCAGCTCCCGGCAGTACTTC. This sequence encodes CASSSRQYF.

The rearrangement joins TRBV3-1 (or the pseudogene TRBV3-2) to TRBJ2-5; 9 nucleotides agree with TRBD1. Germline values: CDR1 LGHDT, CDR2 YNNKEL (reference sequence). The CDR3 extends over 15 amino acids. V was pared by 0 bases and J by 5 bases, with 4 bases of the junction left unmatched. This CDR3 is CASSQEGTGKETQYF. Here the CDR3 DNA reads TGTGCCAGCAGCCAAGAGGGGACAGGGAAGGAGACCCAGTACTTC.

This chain links TRBV5-1 with TRBJ2-2; no clear D. V gave up 4 bases and J gave up 1 base, with 11 bases separating them. The CDR3 is 15 amino acids. Germline lookup yields CDR1 SGHRS and CDR2 YFSETQ. The CDR3 loop is CASSIPLVNTGELFF. The CDR3 nucleotides read TGCGCCAGCAGCATACCCCTAGTGAACACCGGGGAGCTGTTTTTT.

This chain joins TRBV4-3 and TRBJ1-6; D is uncertain. The germline V gene has CDR1 LGHNA and CDR2 YSLEER. The CDR3 consists of 16 residues. V lost 0 bases and J 7 bases, leaving 13 bases between the germline ends. The CDR3 reads CASSQDLGRGNSPLHF. The CDR3 coding sequence is TGCGCCAGCAGCCAAGATTTAGGAAGAGGGAATTCACCCCTCCACTTT.

This sequence joins TRBV27 and TRBJ1-2, with 9 nucleotides matching TRBD1. The trim removed 5 bases at V and 6 bases at J, leaving 7 bases unmatched. This CDR3 is built from 14 residues. Per germline, CDR1 MNHEY and CDR2 SMNVEV (reference sequence). Here the CDR3 reads CASSRSGTGHGYTF. In nucleotides, the CDR3 is TGTGCCAGCAGTCGATCCGGGACAGGGCATGGCTACACCTTC.

The V and J genes are TRBV6-1 and TRBJ2-5; D is undetermined. The V gene lost 3 bases and the J gene lost 2 bases, with 7 bases spanning the gap. CDR1 and CDR2 from the germline V gene are MNHNS and SASEGT. The CDR3 spans 13 residues. CDR3 protein: CASSESHQETQYF. The DNA for the CDR3 is TGTGCCAGCAGTGAGAGTCATCAAGAGACCCAGTACTTC.

This rearrangement joins TRBV5-1 to TRBJ2-1; no clear D. The germline CDR1 and CDR2 sequences are SGHRS and YFSETQ. V was shortened by 0 bases and J by 2 bases, with 12 bases between the two germline ends. This CDR3 has 16 residues. CDR3 DNA: TGCGCCAGCAGCTTGGCCCGACTGCCTACCTACAATGAGCAGTTCTTC. Translated, it gives CASSLARLPTYNEQFF.

This chain connects TRBV21-1 to TRBJ1-5; TRBD1 is the table's D call and was not checked against the DNA. TRBV21-1 represents a pseudogene. The CDR3 runs 12 residues. CDR3 protein: CASSTTAGQGHF. The CDR3 region has the DNA TGTGCCAGCAGCACTACGGCCGGGCAGGGGCATTTT.

This clone has only one observation. The chain uses TRBV11-2 and TRBJ2-4; the match to TRBD2 covers 7 bases. With V trimmed by 5 bases and J by 2 bases, 6 bases remained unmatched. Germline CDR1 and CDR2: SGHAT and FQNNGV. This CDR3 has 15 amino acids. CDR3 protein: CASSRGGGTKNIQYF. The CDR3 DNA follows: TGTGCCAGCAGCCGTGGGGGGGGAACCAAAAACATTCAGTACTTC.

This clone was observed a handful of times. The CDR3 region has the DNA TGTGCCAGCAGTTACCGTGACGGGGTAGGAGAAAAACTGTTTTTT. Translating it yields CASSYRDGVGEKLFF. The chain uses TRBV6-5 and TRBJ1-4; D not certain. V was trimmed by 2 bases and J by 8 bases, leaving 15 bases between them. The CDR3 contains 15 residues. Germline CDR1 and CDR2: MNHEY and SVGAGI.

The chain has TRBV6-5 and TRBJ1-3; tentative D call: TRBD1 (5 bases). V was clipped by 4 bases and J by 4 bases, with 14 bases between them. The CDR3 loop spans 15 amino acids. Germline CDR1 MNHEY, CDR2 SVGAGI. The CDR3 nucleotides read TGTGCCAGCAGTTCTCCGGGGGACGGAGGAAACACCATATATTTT. Its translation is CASSSPGDGGNTIYF.

The V gene is TRBV6-5, the J gene TRBJ1-5; 10 bases line up with TRBD1. The CDR3 is 15 residues long. CDR1 is MNHEY, CDR2 SVGAGI, per germline. The V gene end was trimmed by 0 bases and the J gene end by 11 bases; junction bases not matched to a gene: 7. CDR3 DNA: TGTGCCAGCAGTTACTCGACAGGGGGCGGGTCGGCCCAGCATTTT. It codes for CASSYSTGGGSAQHF.

This clone was counted only a few times. The V call is TRBV6-5, the J call TRBJ2-2, with D possibly TRBD1 on 6 matching bases. The CDR3 contains 16 residues. The germline gives CDR1 MNHEY, CDR2 SVGAGI. Trimming took off 0 bases at V and 5 bases at J, with 13 bases between the two ends. CDR3 in DNA: TGTGCCAGCAGTTACTCGCTTACAGGGTTTACCGGGGAGCTGTTTTTT. The encoded protein is CASSYSLTGFTGELFF.

This rearrangement joins TRBV15 to TRBJ2-7, with 9 bases aligning to TRBD1. V shed 0 bases, J shed 7 bases, and the junction held 7 bases outside the gene matches. CDR1 LNHNV and CDR2 YYDKDF come from the germline V gene (reference sequence). The length of the CDR3 is 15 residues. The CDR3 DNA sequence: TGTGCCACCAGCAGAGATTACGGGACAGGGCCAGAGCAGTACTTC. This sequence encodes CATSRDYGTGPEQYF.

This clone was observed a few times. This rearrangement joins TRBV6-6 to TRBJ2-6; the D gene is possibly TRBD1 (5 bases). This CDR3 spans 17 amino acids. CDR1 and CDR2 (germline): MNHNY, SVGAGI (reference sequence). V was trimmed by 5 bases and J by 1 base, leaving 15 bases between them. CDR3 sequence (DNA): TGTGCCAGCAGTCCTCCTCGACGGACATCTGGGGCCAACGTCCTGACTTTC. Residues: CASSPPRRTSGANVLTF.

The chain has TRBV2 and TRBJ1-5; TRBD1 is a possible D gene (6 bases). The germline V gene encodes CDR1 SNHLY and CDR2 FYNNEI. CDR3 length: 17 amino acids. Trimming cost V 6 bases and J 0 bases, with 18 bases left between them. CDR3 in amino acids: CASRIGDRFYSNQPQHF. CDR3 DNA: TGTGCCAGCAGAATCGGAGACAGGTTCTATAGCAATCAGCCCCAGCATTTT.

CDR3 sequence: CASSGQGNTGELFF. The CDR3 DNA sequence: TGTGCCAGCAGCGGACAGGGGAACACCGGGGAGCTGTTTTTT. The chain couples TRBV7-3 to TRBJ2-2; 8 bases map to TRBD1. CDR3 length: 14 amino acids. V gave up 5 bases and J gave up 1 base; unmatched junction bases: 0. The germline V gene has CDR1 SGHTA and CDR2 FQGTGA.

The chain couples TRBV7-9 to TRBJ2-7; weak D call: TRBD1 (5 bases). This CDR3 contains 14 residues. CDR1 SEHNR and CDR2 FQNEAQ come from the germline V gene (reference sequence). V was pared by 5 bases and J by 3 bases, with 14 bases between. The CDR3 DNA reads TGTGCCAGCAGCAAGATCGGACAATTCTACGAGCAGTACTTC. Its translation is CASSKIGQFYEQYF.